This T cell receptor beta chain was identified during a study of type 1 and type 2 diabetes patients. As for the study in general: Donors were type 1 diabetes, type 2 diabetes, or nondiabetic controls.

The CDR3 covers 16 residues. Looked up from germline, CDR1 is MGHDK and CDR2 is SYGVNS. Trimming took 5 bases from V and 6 from J, leaving 20 bases between them. General study findings and limits: Unmatched age and gender across groups might bias interpretation.

With regard to this clonotype: What it binds is unknown.

Genomic DNA was the PCR template. A primer set of 30 forward and 13 reverse primers amplified the CDR3. TCRdb analysed the multiplex PCR reads with MiXCR anew, one entry per CDR3 protein. Counted here are approximately 260,000 distinct CDR3 sequences, around 50% occurring once; the ten biggest clones make up around 15%. This TCR derives from a man between 18 and 29 years old with type 2 diabetes. The specimen was peripheral blood mononuclear cells (PBMCs). The gene calls are TRBV25-1 and TRBJ2-1; D may be TRBD1 (6 bases). CDR3 in amino acids: CASSPTGHGYRNEQFF. The CDR3 DNA is TGTGCCAGCAGTCCCACGGGACACGGATATCGCAATGAGCAGTTCTTC.